The 13 T cell receptor beta chains below all came from one sample that was sequenced in a study of OX40 agonist ivuxolimab in advanced cancers. Using immunoSEQ multiplex PCR, the repertoire was profiled, and TCRdb retains in-frame clones only, with some absent. The profile shows about 64,000 clones, 88% of them singletons. The source material was CD4+ or CD8+ T cells sorted from blood, sampled in a trial of the OX40 agonist ivuxolimab. These receptors were collected from an adult with an advanced solid tumor such as melanoma, head and neck, liver or kidney cancer.

The V and J genes are TRBV30 and TRBJ2-7; the D gene is possibly TRBD2 (7 bases). CDR1 and CDR2 (germline): GTSNPN, SVGIG (reference sequence). V dropped 5 bases and J dropped 6 bases, with 11 bases sitting between them. The CDR3 totals 11 residues. The DNA for the CDR3 is TGTGCCTGGCAAGGGGGGGGCGAGCAGTACTTC. Translating it yields CAWQGGGEQYF. Full variable domain (outside the CDR3, taken from reference TRBV30 and TRBJ2-7): SQTIHQWPATLVQPVGSPLSLECTVEGTSNPNLYWYRQAAGRGLQLLFYSVGIGQISSEVPQNLSASRPQDRQFILSSKKLLLSDSGFYLCAWQGGGEQYFGPGTRLTVT.

This chain connects TRBV27 to TRBJ2-2; a weak D match, TRBD2 (6 bases). CDR3 length: 15 residues. The germline CDR1 and CDR2 sequences are MNHEY and SMNVEV (reference sequence). The V end was cut by 3 bases, the J end by 3 bases, with 11 bases between. CDR3 in DNA: TGTGCCAGCAGTTTGGGTAGCGGCTACACCGGGGAGCTGTTTTTT. Translating it yields CASSLGSGYTGELFF.

This sequence joins TRBV6-5 and TRBJ1-5, with a weak D call TRBD1 (6 bases). Germline assignment: CDR1 MNHEY and CDR2 SVGAGI. Trimming left V 7 bases short and J 0 bases short, with 10 bases between. This CDR3 spans 14 amino acids. The CDR3 is CASIATGSNQPQHF. The CDR3 coding sequence is TGTGCCAGCATCGCGACAGGTAGCAATCAGCCCCAGCATTTT.

This chain connects TRBV5-4 to TRBJ2-1; perhaps D is TRBD1 or TRBD2 (5 bases each). Germline V gene sequence: CDR1 SGHNT, CDR2 YYREEE (reference sequence). V lost 0 bases and J 8 bases, leaving 21 bases between the germline ends. This CDR3 comprises 17 residues. As DNA, the CDR3 is TGTGCCAGCAGCTTGGCCCCCGGGACCTCAACAACCGATGAGCAGTTCTTC. Translation: CASSLAPGTSTTDEQFF.

This clone appeared once. The chain links TRBV9 to TRBJ1-2; TRBD1 might be the D (6 bases). The germline gives CDR1 SGDLS, CDR2 YYNGEE. V was cut by 0 bases and J by 0 bases, with 9 bases left in between. The CDR3 spans 15 residues. DNA for the CDR3: TGTGCCAGCAGCGTAGCCGCAGGGGCTAACTATGGCTACACCTTC. This translates into CASSVAAGANYGYTF.

V and J are TRBV10-3 and TRBJ2-7, with 7 bases aligning to TRBD2. The V segment lost 5 bases and the J segment 5 bases; nucleotides outside the gene matches: 12. This CDR3 contains 15 residues. Germline V gives CDR1 ENHRY, CDR2 SYGVKD. Here the CDR3 reads CAISSNRGRIDEQYF. The CDR3 DNA reads as TGTGCCATCAGTTCCAACCGCGGGAGAATCGACGAGCAGTACTTC.

The genes are TRBV27 and TRBJ1-2; TRBD1 aligns across 8 bases. The CDR3 has 15 amino acids. Trimming cost V 4 bases and J 8 bases; bases outside gene matches: 12. Germline CDR1 and CDR2: MNHEY and SMNVEV (reference sequence). CDR3 sequence (DNA): TGTGCCAGCAGTTCCCACAGGGGGACCTTGGGCGGCTACACCTTC. This sequence encodes CASSSHRGTLGGYTF.

This chain joins TRBV9 and TRBJ2-7, with D perhaps being TRBD1 or TRBD2 (6 bases each). The CDR3 runs 14 residues. Trimming took 3 bases from V and 7 from J, leaving 17 bases between them. Germline lookup yields CDR1 SGDLS and CDR2 YYNGEE. The CDR3 loop reads CASSAGAGLREQYF. The CDR3 DNA reads TGTGCCAGCAGCGCAGGGGCGGGACTCAGGGAGCAGTACTTC. Full variable domain (missing parts from reference TRBV9 and TRBJ2-7): DSGVTQTPKHLITATGQRVTLRCSPRSGDLSVYWYQQSLDQGLQFLIQYYNGEERAKGNILERFSAQQFPDLHSELNLSSLELGDSALYFCASSAGAGLREQYFGPGTRLTVT.

The V gene is TRBV2, the J gene TRBJ2-2; 9 bases are shared with TRBD2. The CDR3 totals 15 residues. J lost 3 bases, V lost 4 bases, and 3 bases had no gene match. CDR1 is SNHLY, CDR2 FYNNEI, per germline. The CDR3 region has the DNA TGTGCCAGCAGTGTGGCTAGCGGGGACACCGGGGAGCTGTTTTTT. It specifies CASSVASGDTGELFF.

V is TRBV9 and J is TRBJ1-3; TRBD1 is a possible D gene (5 bases). The V and J ends lost 2 bases and 5 bases respectively, with 14 bases between them. The CDR3 spans 15 residues. Germline V gene lookup returns CDR1 SGDLS and CDR2 YYNGEE. The CDR3 DNA sequence: TGTGCCAGCAGCGTGGGGACCCCGACCAGAAACACCATATATTTT. It yields the protein CASSVGTPTRNTIYF. Supplemented by reference TRBV9 and TRBJ1-3, the full variable domain reads DSGVTQTPKHLITATGQRVTLRCSPRSGDLSVYWYQQSLDQGLQFLIQYYNGEERAKGNILERFSAQQFPDLHSELNLSSLELGDSALYFCASSVGTPTRNTIYFGEGSWLTVV.

The rearrangement links TRBV5-1 to TRBJ2-7; 7 positions match TRBD2. Germline V lookup: CDR1 SGHRS, CDR2 YFSETQ. V shed 0 bases, J shed 2 bases, and the junction held 8 bases outside the gene matches. CDR3 length: 16 residues. Here the CDR3 DNA reads TGCGCCAGCAGCTTGGGGCTTCAGGGAGGGGCCTACGAGCAGTACTTC. It specifies CASSLGLQGGAYEQYF.

The V call is TRBV7-9, the J call TRBJ2-7; TRBD2 matches 9 bases. V trimming: 0 bases; J trimming: 2 bases; junction bases outside the gene matches: 5. Looked up from germline, CDR1 is SEHNR and CDR2 is FQNEAQ (reference sequence). CDR3 length: 16 residues. The CDR3 is CASSLASAGGPYEQYF. The CDR3 coding sequence is TGTGCCAGCAGCTTAGCGTCGGCGGGAGGGCCCTACGAGCAGTACTTC.

The rearrangement links TRBV5-4 to TRBJ2-1; D not resolved. Germline CDR1 and CDR2: SGHNT and YYREEE (reference sequence). This CDR3 has 13 amino acids. Trimming took 0 bases from V and 5 from J, leaving 6 bases between them. This CDR3 reads CASSLGLNNEQFF. The CDR3 DNA is TGTGCCAGCAGCTTGGGTCTCAACAATGAGCAGTTCTTC.